These T cell receptor beta chains were read from a single sample in a study of T cell responses to AZD1222 COVID-19 vaccine. The repertoire was sequenced with immunoSEQ multiplex PCR; TCRdb's copy has only in-frame clones and lacks some. The sample includes 150,000 to 200,000 clones, roughly 93% of them seen just once. The specimen comprised peripheral blood, sampled on day 0 of AZD1222 vaccination. The receptor source for this set is an adult in good health. Both conserved end residues are part of each CDR3.

TRBV12-3/TRBV12-4	TRBJ2-5	CASGGLQETQYF
TRBV11-2	TRBJ2-7	CASSLDQLAVHEQYF
TRBV18	TRBJ1-5	CASSPLEDRYQPQHF
TRBV3-1/TRBV3-2	TRBJ1-1	CASSPRQGAEAFF
TRBV7-9	TRBJ1-1	CASSLGANTEAFF
TRBV19	TRBJ1-2	CASGTGSNYGYTF
TRBV4-1	TRBJ1-5	CASSRTGDRNQPQHF
TRBV19	TRBJ1-2	CASSIERGNYGYTF
TRBV5-1	TRBJ2-1	CASSLRQGDLYNEQFF
TRBV27	TRBJ1-1	CASSLLTGVNTEAFF
TRBV30	TRBJ2-1	CAWAPTPSRPYNEQFF
TRBV12-3/TRBV12-4	TRBJ1-1	CASSFMADTEAFF
TRBV11-2	TRBJ1-3	CASSLVTGPGNTIYF